This T cell receptor beta chain was sequenced during a study of radiotherapy plus CTLA-4 blockade in lung cancer. Study-wide context: Disease control was present in 30% to 40% of patients, and objective responses in 15% to 20%.

V was clipped by 4 bases and J by 0 bases, with 3 bases between them. Germline loops: CDR1 MDHEN, CDR2 SYDVKM. This CDR3 spans 12 amino acids. Comment on this clone: Its antigen is still unknown.

Alongside CTLA-4 blockade with ipilimumab, patients with chemo-refractory metastatic non-small-cell lung cancer received focal radiation. Findings and caveats of the study: After radiotherapy and ipilimumab, tumor-derived clones expanded in peripheral blood. The authors reported that early blood T cell clone dynamics, with interferon-beta, best predicted response.

Clones were sequenced by immunoSEQ multiplex PCR, and TCRdb holds only the in-frame ones, with some missing. The profile shows about 38,000 clones, about 80% of them singletons. This specimen consisted of peripheral blood, obtained from a patient treated with radiotherapy plus ipilimumab. This TCR derives from a human donor with non-small cell lung cancer who had stable disease on radiotherapy plus ipilimumab. The rearrangement uses TRBV28 and TRBJ1-2; no clear D gene. The CDR3 spells CASSSTNYGYTF. In DNA form, the CDR3 reads TGTGCCAGCAGTTCCACTAACTATGGCTACACCTTC.